These T cell receptor beta chains were read from a single sample in a study of blood T cell repertoires in COVID-19. Assay: immunoSEQ multiplex PCR; the TCRdb copy retains only in-frame clones and omits some. The sample holds about 47,000 clones; 88% are singletons and the top ten take 3% to 3.5%. Sequenced material: peripheral blood. Receptors originate from a man aged 45-60 years with active COVID-19. Both conserved end residues are part of each CDR3. Each record gives: J gene, V gene, clone size, D gene, CDR3 protein, CDR3 DNA. A D gene is named only where the DNA matches it firmly. The size field is filled for only some rows; it gives once, few, many or a size class.

>TRBJ2-7|TRBV9|.|.
CASSADPRGAGGDEQYF
TGTGCCAGCAGCGCTGACCCACGGGGGGCCGGGGGCGACGAGCAGTACTTC
>TRBJ2-7|TRBV7-2|.|.
CASSSFGQTYEQYF
TGTGCCAGCAGCTCGTTTGGACAGACCTACGAGCAGTACTTC
>TRBJ1-4|TRBV30|.|TRBD1
CAWSVQQGAGEKLFF
TGTGCCTGGAGTGTACAGCAGGGGGCAGGTGAAAAACTGTTTTTT
>TRBJ1-1|TRBV5-1|.|.
CASSLAAGTEAFF
TGCGCCAGCAGCTTGGCCGCAGGGACTGAAGCTTTCTTT
>TRBJ2-5|TRBV4-3|.|.
CASSQDPRGEGTQYF
TGCGCCAGCAGCCAGGACCCGCGGGGTGAGGGGACCCAGTACTTC
>TRBJ2-2|TRBV29-1|.|.
CSVSTGSGELFF
TGCAGCGTGTCGACAGGCAGTGGGGAGCTGTTTTTT
>TRBJ1-3|TRBV19|.|.
CASSISGLGNTIYF
TGTGCCAGTAGTATATCGGGTTTGGGAAACACCATATATTTT
>TRBJ2-1|TRBV21-1|.|.
CASRDDWTSGRGGEQFF
TGTGCCAGCAGGGACGATTGGACTAGCGGGAGAGGGGGTGAGCAGTTCTTC
>TRBJ2-3|TRBV11-2|.|.
CASSGPGTLTTDTQYF
TGTGCCAGCAGCGGCCCCGGGACATTGACCACAGATACGCAGTATTTT
>TRBJ2-5|TRBV19|.|.
CASSGGWGTQYF
TGTGCCAGTAGTGGAGGGTGGGGGACCCAGTACTTC
>TRBJ1-1|TRBV6-5|.|.
CASLEPYGTNTEAFF
TGTGCCAGCCTCGAGCCTTACGGGACTAACACTGAAGCTTTCTTT
>TRBJ1-3|TRBV9|.|TRBD1
CASSASITGGSGNTIYF
TGTGCCAGCAGCGCCAGCATTACAGGGGGCTCTGGAAACACCATATATTTT
>TRBJ2-6|TRBV11-1|.|.
CASSSIPGTGANVLTF
TGTGCCAGCAGCTCCATCCCAGGGACTGGGGCCAACGTCCTGACTTTC
>TRBJ1-6|TRBV7-3|few|.
CASSIGGDISSPLHF
TGTGCCAGCAGTATTGGCGGGGATATAAGTTCACCCCTCCACTTT
>TRBJ1-5|TRBV3-1/TRBV3-2|once|.
CASSQEPGHPNQPQHF
TGTGCCAGCAGCCAAGAGCCGGGACACCCGAACCAGCCCCAGCATTTT
>TRBJ1-1|TRBV27|.|TRBD1
CASSPQGVMNTEAFF
TGTGCCAGCAGTCCCCAGGGGGTGATGAACACTGAAGCTTTCTTT
>TRBJ2-2|TRBV20-1|once|.
CSASYGGLNTGELFF
TGCAGTGCTAGTTACGGGGGGCTGAACACCGGGGAGCTGTTTTTT
>TRBJ1-3|TRBV5-1|few|.
CASRPLGGAGNTIYF
TGCGCCAGCCGGCCACTGGGGGGAGCTGGAAACACCATATATTTT
>TRBJ2-5|TRBV5-1|.|TRBD2
CASGVGLAGETQYF
TGCGCCAGCGGAGTAGGGCTAGCGGGAGAGACCCAGTACTTC
>TRBJ1-5|TRBV6-6|.|.
CASSLNRVRDQPQHF
TGTGCCAGCAGTTTGAACAGGGTACGAGATCAGCCCCAGCATTTT
>TRBJ2-7|TRBV20-1|.|.
CSASQGTTSYEQYF
TGCAGTGCTAGTCAAGGGACAACTTCCTACGAGCAGTACTTC
>TRBJ2-2|TRBV4-3|.|.
CASSQGSGPGELFF
TGCGCCAGCAGCCAAGGTTCAGGGCCCGGGGAGCTGTTTTTT
>TRBJ2-3|TRBV11-3|.|TRBD1
CASSALGQGWTDTQYF
TGTGCCAGCAGCGCCCTTGGACAGGGATGGACAGATACGCAGTATTTT
>TRBJ2-5|TRBV7-9|.|TRBD1
CASSGLRGRETQYF
TGTGCCAGCAGCGGACTCAGGGGGCGGGAGACCCAGTACTTC
>TRBJ1-5|TRBV19|.|TRBD1
CASTQGVGNQPQHF
TGTGCCAGTACGCAGGGGGTGGGGAATCAGCCCCAGCATTTT
>TRBJ2-5|TRBV18|.|.
CASSPLQQETQYF
TGTGCCAGCTCACCCTTACAACAAGAGACCCAGTACTTC
>TRBJ1-3|TRBV7-2|.|.
CASSLQTVSFDTIYF
TGTGCCAGCAGCTTACAGACTGTGAGTTTCGACACCATATATTTT
>TRBJ2-5|TRBV20-1|.|.
CSATNETQYF
TGCAGTGCAACTAACGAGACCCAGTACTTC
>TRBJ1-2|TRBV5-4|.|.
CASSLVDQGYGYTF
TGTGCCAGCAGCTTGGTTGACCAGGGATATGGCTACACCTTC
>TRBJ2-5|TRBV5-5|.|TRBD1
CASTVDRDETQYF
TGTGCCAGCACCGTGGACAGGGATGAGACCCAGTACTTC
>TRBJ2-1|TRBV10-3|.|TRBD2
CAISEGPLAGVSYNEQFF
TGTGCCATCAGTGAGGGCCCCTTAGCGGGGGTCTCCTACAATGAGCAGTTCTTC
>TRBJ1-3|TRBV7-2|.|.
CASSPHNSGNTIYF
TGTGCCAGCAGCCCACACAACTCTGGAAACACCATATATTTT
>TRBJ2-2|TRBV6-2/TRBV6-3|few|.
CASSSYTGELFF
TGTGCCAGCAGTTCCTACACCGGGGAGCTGTTTTTT
>TRBJ2-1|TRBV9|.|.
CASSVASSYNEQFF
TGTGCCAGCAGCGTAGCGTCGTCCTACAATGAGCAGTTCTTC
>TRBJ2-7|TRBV11-2|.|TRBD1
CASSFTGASYEQYF
TGTGCCAGCAGCTTTACAGGGGCCTCCTACGAGCAGTACTTC
>TRBJ1-5|TRBV2|few|TRBD1
CASRPGQRSNQPQHF
TGTGCCAGCAGACCGGGACAGAGGAGCAATCAGCCCCAGCATTTT
>TRBJ2-7|TRBV7-8|.|.
CASSAALGGPYEQYF
TGTGCCAGCAGCGCCGCCCTAGGGGGTCCCTACGAGCAGTACTTC